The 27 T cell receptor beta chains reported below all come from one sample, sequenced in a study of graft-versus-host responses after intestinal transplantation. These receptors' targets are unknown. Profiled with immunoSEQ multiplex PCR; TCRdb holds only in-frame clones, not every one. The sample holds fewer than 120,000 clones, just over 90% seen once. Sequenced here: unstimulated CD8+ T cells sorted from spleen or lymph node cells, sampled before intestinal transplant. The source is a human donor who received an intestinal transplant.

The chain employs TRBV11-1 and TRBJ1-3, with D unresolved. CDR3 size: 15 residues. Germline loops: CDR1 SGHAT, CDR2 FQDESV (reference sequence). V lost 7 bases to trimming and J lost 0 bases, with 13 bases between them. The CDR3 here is CASTSRQTSGNTIYF. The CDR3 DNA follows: TGTGCCAGCACTTCGAGACAAACCTCTGGAAACACCATATATTTT.

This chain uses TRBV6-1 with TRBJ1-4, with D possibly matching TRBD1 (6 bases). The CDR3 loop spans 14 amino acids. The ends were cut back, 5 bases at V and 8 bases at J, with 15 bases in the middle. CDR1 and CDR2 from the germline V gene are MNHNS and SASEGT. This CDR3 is CASSWTADHEKLFF. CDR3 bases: TGTGCCAGCAGTTGGACAGCAGACCACGAAAAACTGTTTTTT.

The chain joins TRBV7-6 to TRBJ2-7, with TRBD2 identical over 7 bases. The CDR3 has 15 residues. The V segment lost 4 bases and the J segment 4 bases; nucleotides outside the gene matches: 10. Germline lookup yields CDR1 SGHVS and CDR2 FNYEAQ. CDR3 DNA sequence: TGTGCCAGCAGCTCCCCGGGACTATCACCTTACGAGCAGTACTTC. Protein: CASSSPGLSPYEQYF. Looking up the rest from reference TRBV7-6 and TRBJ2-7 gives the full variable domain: GAGVSQSPRYKVTKRGQDVALRCDPISGHVSLYWYRQALGQGPEFLTYFNYEAQQDKSGLPNDRFSAERPEGSISTLTIQRTEQRDSAMYRCASSSPGLSPYEQYFGPGTRLTVT.

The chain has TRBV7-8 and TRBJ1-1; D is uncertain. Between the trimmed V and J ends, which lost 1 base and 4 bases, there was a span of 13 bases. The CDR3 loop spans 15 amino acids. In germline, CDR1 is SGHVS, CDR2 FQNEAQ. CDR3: CASSLGTPGGTEAFF. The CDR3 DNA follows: TGTGCCAGCAGCTTAGGGACTCCCGGAGGCACTGAAGCTTTCTTT.

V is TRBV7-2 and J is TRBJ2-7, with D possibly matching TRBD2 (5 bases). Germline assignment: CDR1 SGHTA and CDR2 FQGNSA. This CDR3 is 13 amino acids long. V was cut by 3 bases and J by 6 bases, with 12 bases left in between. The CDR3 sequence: CASSFGLASEQYF. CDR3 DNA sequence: TGTGCCAGCAGCTTCGGGCTAGCTAGCGAGCAGTACTTC.

CDR3: CASSPTTSGYNEQFF. CDR3 coding DNA: TGTGCCAGCAGCCCTACGACTAGCGGTTACAATGAGCAGTTCTTC. The genes are TRBV27 and TRBJ2-1; TRBD2 matches at 9 bases. The CDR3 consists of 15 residues. V was pared by 6 bases and J by 4 bases, with 7 bases of the junction left unmatched. Germline V CDR1 and CDR2: MNHEY, SMNVEV (reference sequence).

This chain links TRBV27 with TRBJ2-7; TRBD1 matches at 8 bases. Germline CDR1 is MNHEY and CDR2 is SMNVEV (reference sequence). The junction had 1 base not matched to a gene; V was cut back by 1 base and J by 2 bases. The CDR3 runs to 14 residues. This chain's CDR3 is CASSLYRGAYEQYF. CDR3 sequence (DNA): TGTGCCAGCAGTTTATACAGGGGGGCCTACGAGCAGTACTTC.

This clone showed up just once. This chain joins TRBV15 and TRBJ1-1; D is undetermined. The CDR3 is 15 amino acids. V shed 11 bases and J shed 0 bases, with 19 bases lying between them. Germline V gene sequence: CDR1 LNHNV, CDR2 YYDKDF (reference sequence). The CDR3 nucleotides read TGTGCCTCCACCACCGACCGCTCGGTGAACACTGAAGCTTTCTTT. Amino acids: CASTTDRSVNTEAFF.

The CDR3 loop reads CSADRGNYGYTF. The CDR3 nucleotides read TGCAGCGCCGACAGGGGTAACTATGGCTACACCTTC. V gene TRBV29-1 combines with J gene TRBJ1-2; TRBD1 matches at 8 bases. V was clipped by 7 bases and J by 1 base; unmatched bases: 2. The CDR3 is 12 residues long. Germline V gene sequence: CDR1 SQVTM, CDR2 ANQGSEA.

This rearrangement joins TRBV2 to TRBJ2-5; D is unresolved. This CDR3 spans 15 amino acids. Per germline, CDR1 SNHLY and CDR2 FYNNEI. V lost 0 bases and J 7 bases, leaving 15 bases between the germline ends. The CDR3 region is CASSEAVGNWGTQYF. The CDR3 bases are TGTGCCAGCAGTGAAGCTGTCGGAAACTGGGGGACCCAGTACTTC.

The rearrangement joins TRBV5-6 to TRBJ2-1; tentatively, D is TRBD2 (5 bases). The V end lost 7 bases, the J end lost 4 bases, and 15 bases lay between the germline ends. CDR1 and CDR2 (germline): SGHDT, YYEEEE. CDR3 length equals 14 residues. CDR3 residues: CASGHSDIYNEQFF. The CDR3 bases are TGTGCCAGCGGTCATAGCGACATATACAATGAGCAGTTCTTC.

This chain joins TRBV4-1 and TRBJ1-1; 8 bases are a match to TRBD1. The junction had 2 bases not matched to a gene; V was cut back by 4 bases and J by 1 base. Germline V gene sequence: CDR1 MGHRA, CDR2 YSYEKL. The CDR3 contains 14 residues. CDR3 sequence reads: CASSLGQGNTEAFF. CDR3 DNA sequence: TGCGCCAGCAGCCTTGGACAGGGGAACACTGAAGCTTTCTTT.

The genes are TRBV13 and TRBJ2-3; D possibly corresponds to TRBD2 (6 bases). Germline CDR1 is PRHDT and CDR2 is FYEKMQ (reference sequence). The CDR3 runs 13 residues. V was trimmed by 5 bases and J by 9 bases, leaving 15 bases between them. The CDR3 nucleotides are TGTGCCAGCAGCCTATCCCATCGGGGGACGCAGTATTTT. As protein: CASSLSHRGTQYF.

CDR3 amino acids: CASSLSGGSRYEQYF. Here the CDR3 DNA reads TGTGCCAGCAGCTTATCTGGCGGGAGTAGGTACGAGCAGTACTTC. The chain links TRBV11-1 to TRBJ2-7; TRBD2 agrees at 7 bases. V shed 2 bases, J shed 4 bases, and the junction held 8 bases outside the gene matches. In germline, CDR1 is SGHAT, CDR2 FQDESV (reference sequence). This CDR3 is 15 amino acids long. The full variable domain, in which reference TRBV11-1 and TRBJ2-7 provide the parts outside the CDR3, is EAEVAQSPRYKITEKSQAVAFWCDPISGHATLYWYRQILGQGPELLVQFQDESVVDDSQLPKDRFSAERLKGVDSTLKIQPAELGDSAMYLCASSLSGGSRYEQYFGPGTRLTVT.

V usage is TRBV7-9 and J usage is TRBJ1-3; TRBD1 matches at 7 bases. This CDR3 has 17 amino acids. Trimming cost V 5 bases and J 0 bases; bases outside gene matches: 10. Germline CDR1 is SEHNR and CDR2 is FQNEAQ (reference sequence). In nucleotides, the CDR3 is TGTGCCAGCAGCCACCCCCAGGGGGGAAGCTCTGGAAACACCATATATTTT. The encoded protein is CASSHPQGGSSGNTIYF. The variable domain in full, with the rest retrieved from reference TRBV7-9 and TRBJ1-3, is DTGVSQNPRHKITKRGQNVTFRCDPISEHNRLYWYRQTLGQGPEFLTYFQNEAQLEKSRLLSDRFSAERPKGSFSTLEIQRTEQGDSAMYLCASSHPQGGSSGNTIYFGEGSWLTVV.

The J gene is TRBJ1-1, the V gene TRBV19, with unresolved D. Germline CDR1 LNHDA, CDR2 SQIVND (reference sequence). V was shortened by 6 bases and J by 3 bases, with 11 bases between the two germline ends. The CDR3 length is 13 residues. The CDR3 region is CASSPNGDTEAFF. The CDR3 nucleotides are TGTGCCAGTAGCCCAAACGGGGACACTGAAGCTTTCTTT.

CDR3 amino acids: CASSQDLGGRWEETQYF. The DNA of the CDR3 is TGTGCCAGCAGCCAAGATTTGGGGGGGCGCTGGGAAGAGACCCAGTACTTC. The rearrangement uses TRBV14 and TRBJ2-5; D may be TRBD2 (7 bases). V lost 0 bases and J 3 bases, leaving 17 bases between the germline ends. Germline loops: CDR1 SGHDN, CDR2 FVKESK. This CDR3 is built from 17 residues.

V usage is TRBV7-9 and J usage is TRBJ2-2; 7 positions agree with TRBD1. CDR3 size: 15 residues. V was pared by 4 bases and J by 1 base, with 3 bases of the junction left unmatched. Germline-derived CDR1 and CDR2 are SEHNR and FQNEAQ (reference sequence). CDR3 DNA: TGTGCCAGCAGCTCTTGGACAGGGAACACCGGGGAGCTGTTTTTT. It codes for CASSSWTGNTGELFF.

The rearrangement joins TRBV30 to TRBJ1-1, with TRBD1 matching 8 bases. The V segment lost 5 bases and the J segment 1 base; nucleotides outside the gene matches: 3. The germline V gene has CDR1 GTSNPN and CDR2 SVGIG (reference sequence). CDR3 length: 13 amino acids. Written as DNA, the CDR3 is TGTGCCTGGCTGGACAGGGCGAACACTGAAGCTTTCTTT. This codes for CAWLDRANTEAFF.

The CDR3 DNA reads TGTGCCAGCAGGGGGGCGGGGGAAGAGACCCAGTACTTC. Protein sequence: CASRGAGEETQYF. The chain recombines TRBV6-4 with TRBJ2-5, with a weak D call TRBD2 (7 bases). CDR1 and CDR2 from the germline V gene are MRHNA and SNTAGT. With 6 bases removed from V and 3 bases from J, the gap between germline ends came to 11 bases. There are 13 residues in the CDR3.

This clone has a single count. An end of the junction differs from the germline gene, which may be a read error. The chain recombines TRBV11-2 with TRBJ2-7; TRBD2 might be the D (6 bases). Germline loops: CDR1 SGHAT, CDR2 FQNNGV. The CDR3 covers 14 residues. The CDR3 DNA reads TGTGCCAGCAGCGTCAGTACTAGCTCCCACGAGCAGTACTTC. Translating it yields CASSVSTSSHEQYF.

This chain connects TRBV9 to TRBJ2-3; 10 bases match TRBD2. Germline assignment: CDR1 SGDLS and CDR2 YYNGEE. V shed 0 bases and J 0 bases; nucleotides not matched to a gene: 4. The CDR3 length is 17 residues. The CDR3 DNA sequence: TGTGCCAGCAGCGTAGCTACTAGCGGGATCAGCACAGATACGCAGTATTTT. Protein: CASSVATSGISTDTQYF.

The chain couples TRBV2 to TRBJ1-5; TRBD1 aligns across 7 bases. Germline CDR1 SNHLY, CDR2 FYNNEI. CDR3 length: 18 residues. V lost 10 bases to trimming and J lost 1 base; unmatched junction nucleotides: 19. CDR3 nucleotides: TGTGCCACCGCCCTATCCCGGGACAGCACCGAAAGCAATCAGCCCCAGCATTTT. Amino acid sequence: CATALSRDSTESNQPQHF.

Here the CDR3 DNA reads TGCAGCGTTGGGACCGCCTACGAGCAGTACTTC. This encodes CSVGTAYEQYF. The chain carries TRBV29-1 and TRBJ2-7; no reliable D call. V lost 4 bases and J lost 2, with 6 bases in between. Germline V gene lookup returns CDR1 SQVTM and CDR2 ANQGSEA. The CDR3 extends over 11 amino acids.

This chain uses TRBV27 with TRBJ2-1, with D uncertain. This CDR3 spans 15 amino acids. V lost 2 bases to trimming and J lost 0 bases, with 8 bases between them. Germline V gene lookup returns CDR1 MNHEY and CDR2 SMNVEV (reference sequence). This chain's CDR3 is CASSLLGGSYNEQFF. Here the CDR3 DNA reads TGTGCCAGCAGTTTACTGGGCGGCTCCTACAATGAGCAGTTCTTC.

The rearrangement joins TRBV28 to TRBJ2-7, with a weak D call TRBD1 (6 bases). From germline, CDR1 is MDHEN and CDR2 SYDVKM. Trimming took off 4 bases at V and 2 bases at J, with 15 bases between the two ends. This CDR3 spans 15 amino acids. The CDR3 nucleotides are TGTGCCAGCAGTTCATTTGACAGGTCGGCCTACGAGCAGTACTTC. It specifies CASSSFDRSAYEQYF.

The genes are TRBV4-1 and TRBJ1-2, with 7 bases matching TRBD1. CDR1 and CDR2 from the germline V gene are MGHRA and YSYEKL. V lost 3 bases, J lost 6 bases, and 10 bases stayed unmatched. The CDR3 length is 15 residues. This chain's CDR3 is CASSQTRDRTDGYTF. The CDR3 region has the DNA TGCGCCAGCAGCCAGACCCGGGACAGAACAGATGGCTACACCTTC.